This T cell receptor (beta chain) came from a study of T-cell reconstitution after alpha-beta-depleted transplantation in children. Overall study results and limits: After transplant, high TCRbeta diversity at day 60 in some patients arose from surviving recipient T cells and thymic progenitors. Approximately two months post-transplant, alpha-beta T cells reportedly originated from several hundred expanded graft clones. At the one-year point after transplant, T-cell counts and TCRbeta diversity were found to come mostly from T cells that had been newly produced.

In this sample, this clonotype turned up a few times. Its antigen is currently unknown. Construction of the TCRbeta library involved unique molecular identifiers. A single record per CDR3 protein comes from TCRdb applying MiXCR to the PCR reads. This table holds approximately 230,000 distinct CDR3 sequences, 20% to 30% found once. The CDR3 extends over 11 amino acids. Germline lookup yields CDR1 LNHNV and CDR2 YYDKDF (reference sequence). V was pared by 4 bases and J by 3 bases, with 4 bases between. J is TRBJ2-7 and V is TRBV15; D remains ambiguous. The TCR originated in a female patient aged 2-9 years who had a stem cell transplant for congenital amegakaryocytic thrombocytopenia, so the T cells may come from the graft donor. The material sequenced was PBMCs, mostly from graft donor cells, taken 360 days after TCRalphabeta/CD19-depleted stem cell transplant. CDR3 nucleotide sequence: TGTGCCACCAGCAACGACTACGAGCAGTACTTC. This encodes CATSNDYEQYF. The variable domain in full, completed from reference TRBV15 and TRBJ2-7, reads DAMVIQNPRYQVTQFGKPVTLSCSQTLNHNVMYWYQQKSSQAPKLLFHYYDKDFNNEADTPDNFQSRRPNTSFCFLDIRSPGLGDTAMYLCATSNDYEQYFGPGTRLTVT.